These 20 T cell receptor beta chains share one sample of origin, sequenced in a study of shared clonotypes between healthy human individuals. Assay used: immunoSEQ multiplex PCR; TCRdb lists only in-frame clones, some missing. The sample lists over a million clones; 75% to 80% were seen once. Sample: memory CD4+ T cells from PBMCs. Subset given: CD45RA-negative fraction. Every receptor here comes from a man between 18 and 35 years old in good health. Some clones in this sample may be carry-over from other donors' samples.

The genes are TRBV7-3 and TRBJ1-1; D is unclear. This CDR3 has 13 residues. Germline CDR1 SGHTA, CDR2 FQGTGA. The germline V and J ends were trimmed by 2 bases and 12 bases, with 16 bases remaining between them. The CDR3 region has the DNA TGTGCCAGCAGCTTAGACGCAGTGAGGGAACCTTTCTTT. It encodes CASSLDAVREPFF.

The chain links TRBV30 to TRBJ1-5; D gene unclear. V dropped 3 bases and J dropped 8 bases, with 14 bases sitting between them. Germline CDR1 and CDR2: GTSNPN and SVGIG (reference sequence). The CDR3 length is 13 residues. The CDR3 DNA reads TGTGCCTGGAGCTCTAAGGGCGGGGAGCCCCAGCATTTT. Translating gives CAWSSKGGEPQHF.

This chain links TRBV6-6 with TRBJ2-7, with D unresolved. Trimming left V 3 bases short and J 7 bases short, with 22 bases between. The CDR3 runs 16 residues. The V gene's germline CDR1 is MNHNY and CDR2 SVGAGI (reference sequence). CDR3 bases: TGTGCCAGCAGTTATTACCATAGTGCGGAGCGTGTTGAGCAGTACTTC. This translates into CASSYYHSAERVEQYF.

This clone was recorded only once. CDR3 in amino acids: CASSPYRLAGPTDTQYF. The CDR3 DNA is TGTGCCAGCAGCCCCTACCGACTAGCGGGGCCCACAGATACGCAGTATTTT. V usage is TRBV7-8 and J usage is TRBJ2-3, with 11 nucleotides matching TRBD2. Trimming removed 5 bases from V and 2 bases from J; junction bases left unmatched: 9. The CDR3 covers 17 residues. Germline V gene sequence: CDR1 SGHVS, CDR2 FQNEAQ.

CDR3 in amino acids: CASSDRGQSEAFF. The CDR3 DNA follows: TGTGCCAGCAGTGATAGGGGCCAGTCTGAAGCTTTCTTT. V is TRBV2 and J is TRBJ1-1; TRBD1 might be the D (5 bases). V lost 3 bases and J 6 bases, leaving 11 bases between the germline ends. Germline V gene data show CDR1 as SNHLY and CDR2 as FYNNEI. The length of the CDR3 is 13 residues.

This clone has only one observation. This chain joins TRBV18 and TRBJ2-5; D gene unclear. The CDR3 length is 13 residues. Looked up from germline, CDR1 is KGHSH and CDR2 is LQKENI. V lost 2 bases, J lost 5 bases, and 9 bases lay in between. CDR3 DNA: TGTGCCAGCTCACCAGTGTTGGAGGAGACCCAGTACTTC. Translation: CASSPVLEETQYF.

This clone was observed at least ten times. The gene calls are TRBV6-5 and TRBJ1-2, with no clear D. The V gene lost 8 bases and the J gene lost 2 bases, with 9 bases spanning the gap. Germline CDR1 is MNHEY and CDR2 is SVGAGI. The CDR3 spans 12 residues. The CDR3 bases are TGTGCCAGCCGGTCGGCCAACTATGGCTACACCTTC. This translates into CASRSANYGYTF.

V gene TRBV9 combines with J gene TRBJ1-1; no clear D gene. Germline CDR1 is SGDLS and CDR2 is YYNGEE. Trimming stripped 0 bases from V and 0 bases from J, with 6 bases between. The CDR3 contains 14 residues. The CDR3 DNA reads TGTGCCAGCAGCGTAGATCAGATGAACACTGAAGCTTTCTTT. This encodes CASSVDQMNTEAFF.

In nucleotides, the CDR3 is TGTGCCAGCAGCCGACAGGGGGCGCGCGAAAAACTGTTTTTT. Its protein is CASSRQGAREKLFF. J is TRBJ1-4 and V is TRBV28, with 10 bases aligning to TRBD1. In germline, CDR1 is MDHEN, CDR2 SYDVKM. The CDR3 runs to 14 residues. With 6 bases clipped from V and 8 bases from J, the junction kept 6 bases outside the gene matches. Combining the CDR3 with reference TRBV28 and TRBJ1-4 gives the whole variable domain DVKVTQSSRYLVKRTGEKVFLECVQDMDHENMFWYRQDPGLGLRLIYFSYDVKMKEKGDIPEGYSVSREKKERFSLILESASTNQTSMYLCASSRQGAREKLFFGSGTQLSVL.

The CDR3 DNA is TGTGCCAGCAGTTCAAGGACTAGCGGGAGGGGGCGGCAGTTCTTC. Protein: CASSSRTSGRGRQFF. The chain uses TRBV27 and TRBJ2-1; TRBD2 matches 15 bases. V was clipped by 4 bases and J by 12 bases; unmatched bases: 7. The CDR3 extends over 15 amino acids. The germline CDR1 and CDR2 sequences are MNHEY and SMNVEV (reference sequence).

The chain employs TRBV10-3 and TRBJ2-3; the match to TRBD2 covers 8 bases. With 4 bases clipped from V and 0 bases from J, the junction kept 6 bases outside the gene matches. This CDR3 spans 16 amino acids. Germline loops: CDR1 ENHRY, CDR2 SYGVKD. The CDR3 coding sequence is TGTGCCATCAGTGTCTTAGCGGGGTCTAGCACAGATACGCAGTATTTT. Residues: CAISVLAGSSTDTQYF.

The V call is TRBV28, the J call TRBJ1-1; D is undetermined. This CDR3 region has 12 residues. V lost 7 bases and J lost 1, with 7 bases in between. In germline, CDR1 is MDHEN, CDR2 SYDVKM. The CDR3 sequence: CASKYPNTEAFF. CDR3 DNA sequence: TGTGCCAGCAAGTACCCGAACACTGAAGCTTTCTTT.

The chain's CDR3 is CASSVSGNSVEQFF. In DNA, the CDR3 is TGTGCCAGCAGTGTTAGCGGGAATTCGGTTGAGCAGTTCTTC. The V call is TRBV2, the J call TRBJ2-1, with 8 bases that match TRBD2. Germline CDR1 reads SNHLY; CDR2 reads FYNNEI. The CDR3 contains 14 residues. V shed 4 bases and J 9 bases; nucleotides not matched to a gene: 8.

The chain links TRBV5-4 to TRBJ2-1; 11 nucleotides line up with TRBD2. J lost 5 bases, V lost 4 bases, and 11 bases had no gene match. The germline V gene has CDR1 SGHNT and CDR2 YYREEE (reference sequence). The CDR3 runs 17 residues. CDR3 DNA sequence: TGTGCCAGCAGCCCCAGGTTCCTAGCGGGAGGCGACAATGAGCAGTTCTTC. This gives the protein CASSPRFLAGGDNEQFF.

V and J are TRBV5-6 and TRBJ2-5, with D perhaps TRBD1 (5 bases). CDR3 size: 14 residues. V lost 2 bases to trimming and J lost 9 bases, with 17 bases between them. CDR1 is SGHDT, CDR2 YYEEEE, per germline. The chain's CDR3 is CASSFLTAPRAQYF. The CDR3 region has the DNA TGTGCCAGCAGCTTTCTGACCGCTCCCAGGGCCCAGTACTTC.

As to this clone: It differs at one base from a far larger clone, so likely a read error. The chain has TRBV30 and TRBJ1-2; no clear D. The CDR3 contains 14 residues. Germline values: CDR1 GTSNPN, CDR2 SVGIG (reference sequence). CDR3 nucleotide sequence: TGTGCCTGGAGTGTCGGGCCTTCCTTCTATGGCTGCACCTTC. Encoded protein: CAWSVGPSFYGCTF.

The chain has TRBV7-9 and TRBJ2-1, with D unclear. The length of the CDR3 is 14 residues. Germline V gene lookup returns CDR1 SEHNR and CDR2 FQNEAQ (reference sequence). V lost 2 bases and J 7 bases, leaving 12 bases between the germline ends. The CDR3: CASSLPLFSNEQFF. CDR3 sequence (DNA): TGTGCCAGCAGCTTACCGCTCTTTTCTAATGAGCAGTTCTTC.

On this clone: At the DNA level, this CDR3 is encoded by other sequences in the same sample as well. This chain uses TRBV7-3 with TRBJ2-1; the D gene is possibly TRBD1 (6 bases). Looked up from germline, CDR1 is SGHTA and CDR2 is FQGTGA. The length of the CDR3 is 14 residues. V dropped 1 base and J dropped 6 bases, with 10 bases sitting between them. CDR3 region: CASSLSGRGNEQFF. CDR3 coding DNA: TGTGCCAGCAGCTTAAGTGGCAGGGGCAATGAGCAGTTCTTC. Complete variable domain (other parts from reference TRBV7-3 and TRBJ2-1): GAGVSQTPSNKVTEKGKYVELRCDPISGHTALYWYRQSLGQGPEFLIYFQGTGAADDSGLPNDRFFAVRPEGSVSTLKIQRTERGDSAVYLCASSLSGRGNEQFFGPGTRLTVL.

Worth noting for this clone: Other DNA sequences within the sample encode an identical CDR3. The rearrangement uses TRBV5-1 and TRBJ2-1; TRBD2 matches 7 bases. Germline CDR1 SGHRS, CDR2 YFSETQ. Unmatched junction bases numbered 5, after V lost 4 bases and J lost 7 bases. The CDR3 totals 13 residues. CDR3 in amino acids: CASSSGTLNEQFF. The CDR3 DNA is TGCGCCAGCAGCAGCGGGACTCTTAATGAGCAGTTCTTC.

The rearrangement uses TRBV9 and TRBJ2-2, with no clear D. V lost 2 bases, J lost 0 bases, and 17 bases lay in between. Germline CDR1 is SGDLS and CDR2 is YYNGEE. The length of the CDR3 is 18 residues. The CDR3 DNA is TGTGCCAGCAGCGTTTGGTCGGGCGGAAGGTCGAACACCGGGGAGCTGTTTTTT. Encoded protein: CASSVWSGGRSNTGELFF.